This T cell receptor beta chain derives from a study of vaccination effects on CD4 cells after COVID-19. About the study: Post-vaccine specimens arrived a median 72 days past the second dose.

As for this clone: Its target is unknown.

The data were produced by immunoSEQ multiplex PCR, yet TCRdb's version contains in-frame clones alone and is incomplete. The sample consists of some 74,000 clones, approximately 80% of them appearing once. ViraFEST expansion of antigen-specific CD4+ T cells with viral peptide pools preceded sequencing. After more than 9 days in culture, the CD4+ T cells were isolated. Each participant received a vaccine that was either BNT162b2 or mRNA-1273, given as two doses. People in the vaccine group had not been infected with SARS-CoV-2 before, and their nucleocapsid antibodies were negative. Half the medium was replaced with IL-2 medium on days 3 and 7. This clonotype was sampled from a human donor who received a COVID-19 vaccine. The input for sequencing was CD4+ T cells from PBMCs cultured with HCoV-229E spike peptides, taken after COVID-19 vaccination.

CDR3 in amino acids: CASSSWGGEKLFF. CDR3 bases: TGTGCCAGCAGCTCCTGGGGCGGAGAAAAACTGTTTTTT. The chain is built from TRBV7-2 and TRBJ1-4; D is perhaps TRBD1 (5 bases). This CDR3 has 13 amino acids. Germline V gives CDR1 SGHTA, CDR2 FQGNSA. With 4 bases removed from V and 8 bases from J, the gap between germline ends came to 11 bases. The variable domain in full, with the rest retrieved from reference TRBV7-2 and TRBJ1-4, is GAGVSQSPSNKVTEKGKDVELRCDPISGHTALYWYRQSLGQGLEFLIYFQGNSAPDKSGLPSDRFSAERTGGSVSTLTIQRTQQEDSAVYLCASSSWGGEKLFFGSGTQLSVL.